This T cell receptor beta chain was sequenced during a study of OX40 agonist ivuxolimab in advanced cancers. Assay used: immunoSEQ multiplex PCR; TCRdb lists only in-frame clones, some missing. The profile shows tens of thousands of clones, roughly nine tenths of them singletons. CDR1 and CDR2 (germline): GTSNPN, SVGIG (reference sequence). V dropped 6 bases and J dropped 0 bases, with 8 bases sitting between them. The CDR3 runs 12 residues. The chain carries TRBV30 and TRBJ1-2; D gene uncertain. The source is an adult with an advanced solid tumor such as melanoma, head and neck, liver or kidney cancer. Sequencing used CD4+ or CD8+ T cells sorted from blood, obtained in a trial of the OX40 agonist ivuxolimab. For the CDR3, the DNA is TGTGCCTGTTTATGGGCTAACTATGGCTACACCTTC. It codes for CACLWANYGYTF.